Reported below is one TCR beta chain. V was shortened by 5 bases and J by 10 bases, with 15 bases between the two germline ends. The CDR3 has 13 amino acids. Germline assignment: CDR1 SGHAT and CDR2 FQNNGV. This sample is part of a study of cytomegalovirus exposure and HLA in healthy donors. PCR used 60 Vbeta primers and 13 Jbeta primers. Sequencing was performed with immunoSEQ multiplex PCR; in TCRdb, only in-frame clones are kept and a portion is missing. The sample lists over 95,000 clones, about four fifths seen once, with 2.5% in the top ten. This chain uses TRBV11-2 with TRBJ2-1; D might be TRBD2 (6 bases). Material for sequencing was PBMCs. This receptor was identified in a woman younger than 30 in good health and CMV-seronegative. CDR3 nucleotide sequence: TGTGCCAGCAGCCCGCGGAGGGGAGGAGAGCAGTTCTTC. Amino acids: CASSPRRGGEQFF. Drawing the rest from reference TRBV11-2 and TRBJ2-1, the complete variable domain is EAGVAQSPRYKIIEKRQSVAFWCNPISGHATLYWYQQILGQGPKLLIQFQNNGVVDDSQLPKDRFSAERLKGVDSTLKIQPAKLEDSAVYLCASSPRRGGEQFFGPGTRLTVL.